This T cell receptor beta chain was captured by sequencing in a study of T-cell memory formation after mild COVID-19. At the level of the study: Among the donors, TCR clusters were largely specific to each donor.

Study-wide results and limits: The study detected some responding clones in pre-infection memory, suggesting cross-reactive memory joined.

This clonotype was seen ten or more times. Its antigen is not known. The 5'RACE method, run with constant-segment primers, produced TCR alpha and TCR beta cDNA libraries (carrying sample barcodes and UMIs). TCRdb analysed the 5' RACE reads with MiXCR anew, one entry per CDR3 protein. The repertoire includes under 250,000 distinct CDR3 sequences, 15% of them detected once, and 2.1% sits in the top ten. Sample: PBMCs or a T cell subset sorted from them (not recorded which). This receptor was obtained from an adult woman who had mild COVID-19 (a few samples of this study predate the infection). Cell type and time point are not known.

The CDR3 protein is CASSIRQGGETQYF. CDR3 sequence (DNA): TGTGCCAGCAGCATTAGACAGGGCGGCGAGACCCAGTACTTC. The chain has TRBV5-4 and TRBJ2-5, with 7 nucleotides matching TRBD1. This CDR3 spans 14 amino acids. Germline V lookup: CDR1 SGHNT, CDR2 YYREEE (reference sequence). V lost 4 bases to trimming and J lost 5 bases; unmatched junction nucleotides: 8.